These 25 T cell receptor beta chains originate from one sample sequenced in a study of OX40 agonist ivuxolimab in advanced cancers. TCRdb's table, derived via immunoSEQ multiplex PCR, lists solely in-frame clones and lacks some. This table holds 48,000 or so clones, 92% found once. Sequencing used CD4+ or CD8+ T cells sorted from blood, obtained in a trial of the OX40 agonist ivuxolimab. These receptors originate from an adult with an advanced solid tumor such as melanoma, head and neck, liver or kidney cancer.

In its sample, this clone was seen once. This chain uses TRBV18 with TRBJ1-1; a weak D match, TRBD1 (5 bases). This CDR3 comprises 15 residues. The germline CDR1 and CDR2 sequences are KGHSH and LQKENI. Trimming removed 1 base at V and 3 bases at J, with 12 bases between. As DNA, the CDR3 is TGTGCCAGCTCACCACTACAGGTGTCGGACACTGAAGCTTTCTTT. As protein: CASSPLQVSDTEAFF.

The V call is TRBV10-1, the J call TRBJ1-4; D remains unclear. Deletions cut 7 bases from V and 0 bases from J, with 6 bases between. There are 13 residues in the CDR3. CDR1 WNHNN and CDR2 SYGVQD come from the germline V gene (reference sequence). The CDR3 loop reads CASMAPTNEKLFF. The CDR3 nucleotides are TGCGCCAGCATGGCTCCAACTAATGAAAAACTGTTTTTT.

The chain employs TRBV6-6 and TRBJ1-1, with D hard to call. The germline gives CDR1 MNHNY, CDR2 SVGAGI (reference sequence). V gave up 6 bases and J gave up 5 bases, with 10 bases separating them. CDR3 length: 12 amino acids. This CDR3 is CASRAGGTEAFF. The CDR3 DNA reads as TGTGCCAGCAGGGCGGGTGGAACTGAAGCTTTCTTT.

The chain joins TRBV19 to TRBJ2-6, with 7 bases that match TRBD2. The V and J ends lost 1 base and 0 bases, in that order; junction bases with no gene match: 9. Per the germline V gene, CDR1 is LNHDA and CDR2 is SQIVND (reference sequence). The CDR3 sequence is 19 residues long. CDR3 loop: CASSIVGLGTDSGANVLTF. CDR3 nucleotides: TGTGCCAGTAGTATAGTAGGACTAGGGACCGACTCTGGGGCCAACGTCCTGACTTTC.

The gene calls are TRBV27 and TRBJ2-3, with TRBD2 identical over 14 bases. Germline CDR1 MNHEY, CDR2 SMNVEV (reference sequence). The V segment lost 6 bases and the J segment 5 bases; nucleotides outside the gene matches: 1. This CDR3 spans 14 amino acids. CDR3 loop: CASRGLAGEDTQYF. In nucleotides, the CDR3 is TGTGCCAGCAGGGGACTAGCGGGGGAAGATACGCAGTATTTT.

The V gene is TRBV7-9, the J gene TRBJ2-7, with D perhaps given as TRBD1 or TRBD2 (5 bases each). This CDR3 contains 16 residues. V dropped 1 base and J dropped 2 bases, with 15 bases sitting between them. Germline V lookup: CDR1 SEHNR, CDR2 FQNEAQ (reference sequence). CDR3 nucleotide sequence: TGTGCCAGCAGCTTAGGCCGGGGCTCTCCGGCCTACGAGCAGTACTTC. It yields the protein CASSLGRGSPAYEQYF.

The V and J genes are TRBV13 and TRBJ2-1; D perhaps matches TRBD1 (6 bases). The ends were cut back, 9 bases at V and 4 bases at J, with 19 bases in the middle. The CDR3 totals 15 residues. Per the germline V gene, CDR1 is PRHDT and CDR2 is FYEKMQ (reference sequence). Written as DNA, the CDR3 is TGTGCCAGTACCCTCCAAGGACAGTTATACAATGAGCAGTTCTTC. This encodes CASTLQGQLYNEQFF. The full variable domain, completed using reference TRBV13 and TRBJ2-1, is AAGVIQSPRHLIKEKRETATLKCYPIPRHDTVYWYQQGPGQDPQFLISFYEKMQSDKGSIPDRFSAQQFSDYHSELNMSSLELGDSALYFCASTLQGQLYNEQFFGPGTRLTVL.

The chain has TRBV6-6 and TRBJ1-1; perhaps TRBD1 as D (5 bases). V lost 0 bases to trimming and J lost 0 bases, with 11 bases between them. CDR1 and CDR2 from the germline V gene are MNHNY and SVGAGI (reference sequence). The CDR3 is made up of 16 amino acids. In nucleotides, the CDR3 is TGTGCCAGCAGTTACTCGGCAGGGATTATGAACACTGAAGCTTTCTTT. This encodes CASSYSAGIMNTEAFF.

The rearrangement uses TRBV4-2 and TRBJ2-1; no reliable D call. This CDR3 contains 15 residues. CDR1 LGHNA and CDR2 YNFKEQ come from the germline V gene. Trimming shortened V by 2 bases and J by 4 bases, and 12 bases separated the two germline ends. CDR3 sequence reads: CASSQRLALYNEQFF. In nucleotides, the CDR3 is TGTGCCAGCAGCCAACGATTAGCCTTATACAATGAGCAGTTCTTC.

CDR3 bases: TGTGCCAGCAGTTCTTTGGACGCAAAACTGTTTTTT. This sequence encodes CASSSLDAKLFF. The genes are TRBV6-5 and TRBJ1-4, with no clear D. The V end lost 4 bases, the J end lost 10 bases, and 10 bases lay between the germline ends. This CDR3 contains 12 residues. CDR1 and CDR2 (germline): MNHEY, SVGAGI.

This clone occurred once. The chain joins TRBV5-1 to TRBJ2-3; D not resolved. Germline V gives CDR1 SGHRS, CDR2 YFSETQ. The CDR3 totals 13 residues. Trimming pared 0 bases from V and 6 bases from J, leaving 8 bases between. The DNA for the CDR3 is TGCGCCAGCAGCTTGGGCGATTCGGATACGCAGTATTTT. Translating gives CASSLGDSDTQYF.

The rearrangement links TRBV4-1 to TRBJ1-4, with D hard to call. Germline values: CDR1 MGHRA, CDR2 YSYEKL. The V end lost 0 bases, the J end lost 2 bases, and 10 bases lay between the germline ends. The CDR3 contains 16 residues. CDR3 DNA sequence: TGCGCCAGCAGCCAAGAGGGCAGTTTGACTAATGAAAAACTGTTTTTT. Protein product: CASSQEGSLTNEKLFF.

The chain links TRBV2 to TRBJ1-1, with 8 bases that match TRBD1. With V trimmed by 5 bases and J by 0 bases, 5 bases remained unmatched. The V gene's germline CDR1 is SNHLY and CDR2 FYNNEI. This CDR3 contains 15 residues. The DNA of the CDR3 is TGTGCCAGCAGTTTAAGACAGGGGATGAACACTGAAGCTTTCTTT. Its protein is CASSLRQGMNTEAFF.

The gene calls are TRBV19 and TRBJ1-1; 9 positions match TRBD1. V trimming: 5 bases; J trimming: 6 bases; junction bases outside the gene matches: 4. Germline assignment: CDR1 LNHDA and CDR2 SQIVND (reference sequence). The CDR3 loop spans 13 amino acids. Here the CDR3 DNA reads TGTGCCAGTAGTGTACAGGGGGCCGCTGAAGCTTTCTTT. It yields the protein CASSVQGAAEAFF.

The rearrangement joins TRBV6-5 to TRBJ1-4; no clear D gene. The CDR3 runs 13 residues. Looked up from germline, CDR1 is MNHEY and CDR2 is SVGAGI. V dropped 5 bases and J dropped 7 bases, with 11 bases sitting between them. The CDR3 reads CASSPREGEKLFF. The CDR3 coding sequence is TGTGCCAGCAGTCCAAGGGAGGGTGAAAAACTGTTTTTT.

J is TRBJ2-4 and V is TRBV7-9; 9 bases fit TRBD1. V gave up 4 bases and J gave up 1 base; unmatched junction bases: 5. The CDR3 is 16 amino acids. Germline CDR1 is SEHNR and CDR2 is FQNEAQ (reference sequence). Here the CDR3 DNA reads TGTGCCAGCAGCTCGACAGGGGGTGATGCCAAAAACATTCAGTACTTC. This encodes CASSSTGGDAKNIQYF.

V and J are TRBV7-9 and TRBJ2-1, with 9 nucleotides matching TRBD2. The CDR3 has 15 amino acids. Per the germline V gene, CDR1 is SEHNR and CDR2 is FQNEAQ (reference sequence). V was clipped by 1 base and J by 8 bases; unmatched bases: 6. CDR3 coding DNA: TGTGCCAGCAGCTTAGTTAGACTAGCGGAAGATGAGCAGTTCTTC. This encodes CASSLVRLAEDEQFF.

The chain couples TRBV2 to TRBJ2-5; a possible D gene is TRBD1 (6 bases). The V gene lost 2 bases and the J gene lost 3 bases, with 10 bases spanning the gap. The germline gives CDR1 SNHLY, CDR2 FYNNEI. The CDR3 sequence is 14 residues long. The CDR3, as DNA: TGTGCCAGCAGTGAACCCCGGGACAAAGAGACCCAGTACTTC. This encodes CASSEPRDKETQYF.

The chain employs TRBV5-6 and TRBJ1-3, with a weak D call TRBD1 (5 bases). There are 15 residues in the CDR3. Trimming left V 4 bases short and J 4 bases short, with 15 bases between. Germline loops: CDR1 SGHDT, CDR2 YYEEEE. The CDR3 loop reads CASSQGTGVGNTIYF. CDR3 coding DNA: TGTGCCAGCAGCCAAGGGACGGGGGTAGGAAACACCATATATTTT.

A note on this clone: Relative to the germline gene, one junction end is altered; a read error may explain this. V usage is TRBV7-7 and J usage is TRBJ2-1, with D perhaps matching TRBD2 (6 bases). This CDR3 has 15 residues. CDR1 SSHAT and CDR2 FNYEAQ come from the germline V gene (reference sequence). The CDR3 DNA sequence: TGTGCTAGCAGCCGTTGGGGGGAAACCTACAATGAGCAGTTCTTC. It yields the protein CASSRWGETYNEQFF.

The chain employs TRBV7-6 and TRBJ2-2; D unresolved. V lost 2 bases, J lost 0 bases, and 13 bases lay in between. Per germline, CDR1 SGHVS and CDR2 FNYEAQ. This CDR3 spans 17 amino acids. Here the CDR3 DNA reads TGTGCCAGCAGCTTAAATGCTCACAGATCGAACACCGGGGAGCTGTTTTTT. It yields the protein CASSLNAHRSNTGELFF.

The chain carries TRBV6-6 and TRBJ1-4; no definite D call. The CDR3 runs 16 residues. Trimming removed 0 bases at V and 7 bases at J, with 15 bases between. CDR1 is MNHNY, CDR2 SVGAGI, per germline (reference sequence). The CDR3 loop is CASSYSEAGWGEKLFF. The CDR3 region has the DNA TGTGCCAGCAGTTACTCCGAAGCTGGCTGGGGTGAAAAACTGTTTTTT.

The rearrangement links TRBV5-6 to TRBJ1-2; tentatively, D is TRBD1 (5 bases). The V end lost 3 bases, the J end lost 1 base, and 7 bases lay between the germline ends. CDR1 and CDR2 from the germline V gene are SGHDT and YYEEEE. The CDR3 extends over 13 amino acids. The CDR3 here is CASSSTVNYGYTF. The CDR3, as DNA: TGTGCCAGCAGCTCGACAGTTAACTATGGCTACACCTTC.

The V call is TRBV7-9, the J call TRBJ1-6; tentatively, D is TRBD1 (6 bases). The germline V and J ends were trimmed by 1 base and 4 bases, with 17 bases remaining between them. CDR1 is SEHNR and CDR2 is FQNEAQ in the germline V gene (reference sequence). The CDR3 sequence is 18 residues long. The CDR3 coding sequence is TGTGCCAGCAGCTTAGGCGGGGGCTTCGGCTCGTATAATTCACCCCTCCACTTT. Amino acids: CASSLGGGFGSYNSPLHF.

The chain is built from TRBV6-6 and TRBJ1-1, with TRBD1 matching over 7 bases. J was trimmed by 2 bases and V by 8 bases; bases with no gene match: 11. This CDR3 spans 15 amino acids. The germline gives CDR1 MNHNY, CDR2 SVGAGI (reference sequence). The CDR3 spells CASPRDRGLNTEAFF. CDR3 sequence (DNA): TGTGCCAGCCCACGGGATAGGGGGCTAAACACTGAAGCTTTCTTT.